This TCR beta chain was sequenced in a study of blood T cell repertoires in COVID-19. V was pared by 0 bases and J by 3 bases, with 4 bases of the junction left unmatched. The CDR3 is made up of 16 amino acids. Germline V gene lookup returns CDR1 MNHEY and CDR2 SVGAGI. The table lists this clone with a count of one. Data came from immunoSEQ multiplex PCR; TCRdb stores just in-frame clones and leaves some out. Among about 370,000 clones listed, around 87% were seen once. Sequencing input: peripheral blood. V gene TRBV6-5 combines with J gene TRBJ2-1; TRBD2 matches 8 bases. The TCR sequence derives from a woman aged 30 to 39 with COVID-19, enrolled during active disease. CDR3 protein: CASSYSTSGDYNEQFF. In nucleotides, the CDR3 is TGTGCCAGCAGTTACTCCACTAGCGGAGACTACAATGAGCAGTTCTTC.